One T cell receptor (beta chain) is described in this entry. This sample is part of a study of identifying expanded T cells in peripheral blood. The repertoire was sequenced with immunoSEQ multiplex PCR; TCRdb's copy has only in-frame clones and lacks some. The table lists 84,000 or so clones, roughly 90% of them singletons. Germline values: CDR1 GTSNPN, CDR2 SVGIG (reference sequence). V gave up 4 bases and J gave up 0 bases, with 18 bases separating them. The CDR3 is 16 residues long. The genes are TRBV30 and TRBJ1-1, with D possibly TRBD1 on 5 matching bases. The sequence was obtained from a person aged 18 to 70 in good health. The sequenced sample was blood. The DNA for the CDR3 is TGTGCCTGGACGAGACCGAGGGGTAGGGTGAACACTGAAGCTTTCTTT. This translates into CAWTRPRGRVNTEAFF.